Detailed here is one TCR beta chain. The study sequenced TCR beta in blood CD8+ and CD4+ T cells. Negative isolation was applied to CD8+ and CD4+ T cells, and FACS enrichment was applied to TEMRA cells. Reverse transcription of 0.5 to 1 ug RNA was performed with random hexamers. A multiplex approach, immunoSEQ multiplex PCR, amplified TCR beta CDR3 across 54 Vbeta and 13 Jbeta. TCRdb called the immunoSEQ multiplex PCR reads again in MiXCR, with one record for every CDR3 protein. Altogether about 150,000 distinct CDR3 sequences are present, about 94% being singletons, with the ten largest covering roughly 0.19%. Looked up from germline, CDR1 is SGHAT and CDR2 is FQNNGV. The V end was cut by 3 bases, the J end by 0 bases, with 14 bases between. The CDR3 loop spans 16 amino acids. This entry is derived from a study of CD8 T cells in Susac syndrome.

The source material was CD8+ T cells from PBMCs. This chain links TRBV11-2 with TRBJ1-1; possibly TRBD1 for D (5 bases). This receptor was taken from a human donor with multiple sclerosis. The CDR3 nucleotides are TGTGCCAGCAGCTTGGGGCCCGGGACGTTGAACACTGAAGCTTTCTTT. The encoded protein is CASSLGPGTLNTEAFF.